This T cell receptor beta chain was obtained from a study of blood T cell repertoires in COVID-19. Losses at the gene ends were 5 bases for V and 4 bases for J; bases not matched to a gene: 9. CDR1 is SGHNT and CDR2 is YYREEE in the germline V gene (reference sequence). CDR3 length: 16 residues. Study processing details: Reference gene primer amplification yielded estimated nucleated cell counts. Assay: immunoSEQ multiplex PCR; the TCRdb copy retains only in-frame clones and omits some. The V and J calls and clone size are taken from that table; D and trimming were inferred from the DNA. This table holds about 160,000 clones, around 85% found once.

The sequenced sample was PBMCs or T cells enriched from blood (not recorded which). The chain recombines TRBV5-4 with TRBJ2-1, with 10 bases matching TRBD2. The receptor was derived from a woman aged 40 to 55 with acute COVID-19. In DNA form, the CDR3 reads TGTGCCAGCAGTTCCCGGGGACTAGCGCCATACAATGAGCAGTTCTTC. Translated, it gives CASSSRGLAPYNEQFF.